These 23 T cell receptor beta chains share one sample of origin, sequenced in a study of regulatory T cells in long-lasting Graves disease. iRepertoire HTBI primers and Arm-PCR of CDR3 regions built TCR beta libraries. TCRdb ran MiXCR on the multiplex PCR reads and lists one entry per CDR3 protein. Of about 540,000 distinct CDR3 sequences listed, roughly 13% are singletons. Sample time point: newly diagnosed GD, antithyroid drugs for less than 3 months. PBMCs provided the RNA from which the TCR library was made. These data are also associated with another study on T cells in Graves' hyperthyroidism and ophthalmopathy.

The sample consisted of peripheral blood mononuclear cells (PBMCs), taken at new diagnosis, from a patient treated with antithyroid drugs. These receptors all come from a man between 25 and 39 years old with Graves disease.

This clonotype was counted a few times. The chain couples TRBV7-2 to TRBJ1-2; D gene uncertain. Trimming stripped 4 bases from V and 1 base from J, with 10 bases between. CDR1 is SGHTA and CDR2 is FQGNSA in the germline V gene. The CDR3 is made up of 14 amino acids. DNA for the CDR3: TGTGCCAGCAGCTCACCACCCATTAACTATGGCTACACCTTC. Its translation: CASSSPPINYGYTF.

The gene calls are TRBV9 and TRBJ1-2; no clear D. The CDR3 has 14 residues. Germline V gene data show CDR1 as SGDLS and CDR2 as YYNGEE. V shed 4 bases and J shed 3 bases, with 13 bases lying between them. CDR3 region: CASSHLGADYGYTF. In nucleotides, the CDR3 is TGTGCCAGCAGCCATCTAGGCGCCGACTATGGCTACACCTTC.

This clonotype has only a few counts. V gene TRBV30 combines with J gene TRBJ1-1; the D gene is possibly TRBD1 (6 bases). Trimming shortened V by 3 bases and J by 5 bases, and 25 bases separated the two germline ends. Germline loops: CDR1 GTSNPN, CDR2 SVGIG (reference sequence). The CDR3 extends over 17 amino acids. The CDR3 sequence is CAWSSPPFYRDGTEAFF. The DNA for the CDR3 is TGTGCCTGGAGCTCCCCCCCTTTCTACAGGGATGGAACTGAAGCTTTCTTT.

This clonotype was detected many times. The chain carries TRBV28 and TRBJ2-3, with TRBD1 matching 9 bases. J gave up 3 bases and V 7 bases, and 8 bases lay outside the gene matches. Per the germline V gene, CDR1 is MDHEN and CDR2 is SYDVKM. The CDR3 is 15 amino acids. DNA for the CDR3: TGTGCCAGCACCGGGACAGGGAATCCAACAGATACGCAGTATTTT. Its translation: CASTGTGNPTDTQYF.

The sample holds many counts of this clonotype. The CDR3 is CASSLIRGASNEQFF. For the CDR3, the DNA is TGTGCCAGCAGCTTAATCAGGGGCGCTAGCAATGAGCAGTTCTTC. V gene TRBV11-2 combines with J gene TRBJ2-1, with TRBD1 as a possible D gene (6 bases). CDR1 and CDR2 from the germline V gene are SGHAT and FQNNGV. The CDR3 loop spans 15 amino acids. V was trimmed by 2 bases and J by 6 bases, leaving 14 bases between them.

Only a few counts were recorded for this clonotype. The chain joins TRBV29-1 to TRBJ2-4; possible D gene TRBD2, 6 bases. Trimming shortened V by 4 bases and J by 0 bases, and 16 bases separated the two germline ends. The CDR3 covers 16 residues. CDR1 is SQVTM, CDR2 ANQGSEA, per germline. Here the CDR3 DNA reads TGCAGCGTTGGGGGACTCGGGACTTCAGCCAAAAACATTCAGTACTTC. Its translation: CSVGGLGTSAKNIQYF. The full variable domain, in which reference TRBV29-1 and TRBJ2-4 provide the parts outside the CDR3, is SAVISQKPSRDICQRGTSLTIQCQVDSQVTMMFWYRQQPGQSLTLIATANQGSEATYESGFVIDKFPISRPNLTFSTLTVSNMSPEDSSIYLCSVGGLGTSAKNIQYFGAGTRLSVL.

This sequence joins TRBV10-3 and TRBJ1-2, with D uncertain. Germline V gene lookup returns CDR1 ENHRY and CDR2 SYGVKD. Trimming took off 5 bases at V and 3 bases at J, with 7 bases between the two ends. The CDR3 totals 12 residues. The CDR3 DNA reads as TGTGCCATCAGTACCGAGGACTATGGCTACACCTTC. Translating gives CAISTEDYGYTF.

This sequence joins TRBV27 and TRBJ2-7; weak D call: TRBD1 (5 bases). Trimming removed 0 bases from V and 5 bases from J, with 11 bases in between. The germline CDR1 and CDR2 sequences are MNHEY and SMNVEV (reference sequence). CDR3 length: 14 residues. The CDR3 sequence is CASSLSRIRDEQYF. The CDR3, as DNA: TGTGCCAGCAGTTTATCTCGTATCAGGGACGAGCAGTACTTC.

This clonotype has only a few counts. The chain uses TRBV10-3 and TRBJ2-7; D not resolved. Trimming removed 11 bases from V and 7 bases from J, with 24 bases in between. The CDR3 sequence is 14 residues long. In germline, CDR1 is ENHRY, CDR2 SYGVKD. The CDR3 region is CASRFGTSPEEQYF. The CDR3 nucleotides read TGTGCCTCCCGGTTCGGCACCTCCCCTGAGGAGCAGTACTTC.

This rearrangement joins TRBV5-5 to TRBJ2-7, with 7 bases aligning to TRBD2. CDR1 is SGHKS, CDR2 YYEKEE, per germline (reference sequence). CDR3 length: 14 amino acids. Germline trimming cut 0 bases from V and 3 bases from J; bases unmatched to any gene: 3. The DNA of the CDR3 is TGTGCCAGCAGCTTGGTTGCGGGAGACTACGAGCAGTACTTC. It is translated as CASSLVAGDYEQYF.

This clonotype was counted ten times or more. V is TRBV12-3 or TRBV12-4 and J is TRBJ2-7, with TRBD2 identical over 11 bases. CDR3 length: 17 amino acids. V shed 5 bases and J 0 bases; nucleotides not matched to a gene: 9. CDR3 in amino acids: CASSPRTSGRYSYEQYF. The CDR3 DNA reads as TGTGCCAGCAGTCCCCGGACTAGCGGGCGTTACTCCTACGAGCAGTACTTC.

The rearrangement joins TRBV15 to TRBJ2-5; D uncertain. V gave up 0 bases and J gave up 5 bases, with 7 bases separating them. CDR1 and CDR2 from the germline V gene are LNHNV and YYDKDF (reference sequence). The CDR3 sequence is 13 residues long. CDR3 nucleotides: TGTGCCACCAGCAGAGACCGCCTGGAGACCCAGTACTTC. Residues: CATSRDRLETQYF.

V and J are TRBV3-1 and TRBJ1-1; TRBD1 matches 10 bases. With V trimmed by 6 bases and J by 5 bases, 6 bases remained unmatched. The germline V gene has CDR1 LGHDT and CDR2 YNNKEL (reference sequence). The CDR3 is 14 amino acids. CDR3 coding DNA: TGTGCCAGCAGAAAGACAGGGGGCCGGACTGAAGCTTTCTTT. This translates into CASRKTGGRTEAFF.

With regard to this clonotype: This may arise from a read error, as a much more abundant clone is one base away. This rearrangement joins TRBV6-5 to TRBJ1-1; 9 nucleotides align to TRBD1. From germline, CDR1 is MNHEY and CDR2 SVGAGI. The CDR3 covers 17 residues. The CDR3 nucleotides are TGTGCCAGCAGTTACCCCGGGACAGGGCCTTCTTCGACTGAAGCTTCCTTT. This codes for CASSYPGTGPSSTEASF.

Note on this clonotype: With a much larger clone just one base away, this may be a read error. The genes are TRBV20-1 and TRBJ2-1; 14 bases are shared with TRBD2. Germline CDR1 and CDR2: DFQATT and SNEGSKA (reference sequence). J lost 12 bases, V lost 6 bases, and 7 bases had no gene match. The CDR3 extends over 13 amino acids. Here the CDR3 DNA reads TGCAGTGCCCGCGGACTAGCGGGAGGATTGCAGTTCTTC. This codes for CSARGLAGGLQFF.

In the case of this clonotype: One end of the junction fails to match germline, which may point to a read error. The chain recombines TRBV11-1 with TRBJ2-5; 10 positions match TRBD2. From germline, CDR1 is SGHAT and CDR2 FQDESV (reference sequence). CDR3 length equals 16 residues. CDR3 protein: CVSRTGTSGNQETQYF. The CDR3 nucleotides read TGTGTCAGCAGAACCGGTACTAGCGGGAACCAAGAGACCCAGTACTTC.

This clonotype was counted at least ten times. This chain links TRBV6-1 with TRBJ2-1, with TRBD1 matching 8 bases. The CDR3 covers 13 residues. Germline V gene sequence: CDR1 MNHNS, CDR2 SASEGT. Trimming took 7 bases from V and 8 from J; bases not matched to a gene: 7. For the CDR3, the DNA is TGTGCCAGCAATCTGGACAGGGTGGATGAGCAGTTCTTC. Protein: CASNLDRVDEQFF.

In this sample, this clonotype turned up a few times. V and J are TRBV20-1 and TRBJ1-6; the D is unclear. Germline V CDR1 and CDR2: DFQATT, SNEGSKA (reference sequence). V was clipped by 1 base and J by 11 bases, with 12 bases between them. The CDR3 runs 13 residues. The CDR3: CSARAKPGAPLHF. The CDR3 bases are TGCAGTGCTAGAGCAAAACCCGGGGCACCCCTCCACTTT.

The chain is built from TRBV5-1 and TRBJ2-5; 8 positions match TRBD1. V was pared by 5 bases and J by 4 bases, with 10 bases of the junction left unmatched. Germline V lookup: CDR1 SGHRS, CDR2 YFSETQ. The CDR3 spans 15 residues. The CDR3 bases are TGCGCCAGCAGGCCAAGACAGGGGAATAGAGAGACCCAGTACTTC. As protein: CASRPRQGNRETQYF.

This clonotype was counted at least ten times. The chain combines TRBV11-3 with TRBJ2-1, with 8 bases that match TRBD2. This CDR3 has 16 amino acids. J was trimmed by 4 bases and V by 2 bases; bases with no gene match: 7. Germline V gene data show CDR1 as SGHNT and CDR2 as YENEEA. The chain's CDR3 is CASSLYAGGAYNEQFF. The DNA for the CDR3 is TGTGCCAGCAGCTTATACGCGGGAGGCGCTTACAATGAGCAGTTCTTC.

The chain uses TRBV20-1 and TRBJ2-1, with 11 bases identical to TRBD2. CDR3 size: 14 residues. V lost 6 bases and J lost 6; bases outside the gene matches: 7. Germline loops: CDR1 DFQATT, CDR2 SNEGSKA (reference sequence). For the CDR3, the DNA is TGCAGTGCGGAACTAGCGGGGGCCCTCAATGAGCAGTTCTTC. It translates to CSAELAGALNEQFF.

As for this clonotype: Relative to the germline gene, one junction end is altered; a read error may explain this. CDR3 nucleotides: TGTGTCAGCAGTGAAGCGCGGGCGGGCCCCCGGGGAGCTAGGGAGCAGTGCTTC. The encoded protein is CVSSEARAGPRGAREQCF. This chain joins TRBV6-1 and TRBJ2-7; the D gene is possibly TRBD2 (5 bases). CDR1 is MNHNS, CDR2 SASEGT, per germline. The CDR3 contains 18 residues.

Worth noting for this clonotype: A read error may explain this, as a much larger clone is one base away. V is TRBV20-1 and J is TRBJ2-5, with 7 bases fitting TRBD2. Germline V gene sequence: CDR1 DFQATT, CDR2 SNEGSKA (reference sequence). The CDR3 is 13 amino acids. For the CDR3, the DNA is TGCAGTGCGAGAGGGCTAGCGGCCGATACCCAGTACTTC. Residues: CSARGLAADTQYF.